The rows below give T cell receptor beta chains drawn from one sample of a study of blood T cell repertoires in COVID-19. Produced via immunoSEQ multiplex PCR; TCRdb's table is partial and in-frame only. The top ten hold approximately 8.3% of the sample, which has 490,000 or so clones, approximately 90% seen once. Input material: PBMCs or T cells enriched from blood (not recorded which). These receptors were obtained from a woman aged 60-75 years who had recovered from COVID-19. CDR3s include the opening cysteine and the closing phenylalanine or tryptophan. Each record gives: J gene, V gene, D gene, clone size, CDR3 protein, CDR3 DNA. D genes are given only for firm matches. Clone sizes are given selectively: once, few, many, or a class where the clone is expanded.

J gene: TRBJ2-5
V gene: TRBV11-2
D gene: TRBD2
clone size: -
CDR3 protein: CASSTIAGALQETQYF
CDR3 DNA: TGTGCCAGCAGCACTATAGCGGGAGCTCTCCAAGAGACCCAGTACTTC

J gene: TRBJ2-5
V gene: TRBV5-4
D gene: TRBD1
clone size: -
CDR3 protein: CASSLTTGRGQETQYF
CDR3 DNA: TGTGCCAGCAGCTTGACGACAGGGAGAGGTCAAGAGACCCAGTACTTC

J gene: TRBJ1-2
V gene: TRBV30
D gene: TRBD1
clone size: -
CDR3 protein: CAWSLSGGSLYGYTF
CDR3 DNA: TGTGCCTGGAGTTTATCAGGGGGCTCCCTCTATGGCTACACCTTC

J gene: TRBJ1-2
V gene: TRBV28
D gene: TRBD1
clone size: -
CDR3 protein: CASGLIGGGFGYTF
CDR3 DNA: TGTGCCAGCGGATTAATAGGAGGGGGCTTTGGCTACACCTTC

J gene: TRBJ1-2
V gene: TRBV5-1
D gene: -
clone size: -
CDR3 protein: CASSFRGGLGRGGYTF
CDR3 DNA: TGCGCCAGCAGCTTCCGCGGGGGGTTAGGTCGAGGAGGCTACACCTTC

J gene: TRBJ2-1
V gene: TRBV19
D gene: TRBD1
clone size: -
CDR3 protein: CASSILGQVVEQFF
CDR3 DNA: TGTGCCAGTAGTATTCTAGGACAGGTGGTCGAGCAGTTCTTC

J gene: TRBJ2-3
V gene: TRBV14
D gene: -
clone size: -
CDR3 protein: CASSQSGGTDTQYF
CDR3 DNA: TGTGCCAGCAGCCAGAGCGGTGGCACAGATACGCAGTATTTT

J gene: TRBJ1-4
V gene: TRBV5-1
D gene: -
clone size: -
CDR3 protein: CASSGGGAGEKLFF
CDR3 DNA: TGCGCCAGCAGCGGGGGAGGGGCAGGCGAAAAACTGTTTTTT

J gene: TRBJ2-6
V gene: TRBV2
D gene: -
clone size: -
CDR3 protein: CASSASRSGANVLTF
CDR3 DNA: TGTGCCAGCAGTGCTTCCCGCTCTGGGGCCAACGTCCTGACTTTC

J gene: TRBJ1-1
V gene: TRBV5-1
D gene: TRBD1
clone size: -
CDR3 protein: CASSLGTGGLGTEAFF
CDR3 DNA: TGCGCCAGCAGCTTAGGGACAGGGGGCCTGGGCACTGAAGCTTTCTTT

J gene: TRBJ2-1
V gene: TRBV6-5
D gene: -
clone size: -
CDR3 protein: CASSPEAPLFNEQFF
CDR3 DNA: TGTGCCAGCAGTCCTGAAGCCCCTCTTTTCAATGAGCAGTTCTTC

J gene: TRBJ1-3
V gene: TRBV30
D gene: -
clone size: -
CDR3 protein: CAWSVGGNENTIYF
CDR3 DNA: TGTGCCTGGAGTGTGGGGGGGAACGAAAACACCATATATTTT

J gene: TRBJ2-3
V gene: TRBV9
D gene: TRBD2
clone size: -
CDR3 protein: CASSAYGGVTDTQYF
CDR3 DNA: TGTGCCAGCAGCGCCTATGGGGGGGTCACAGATACGCAGTATTTT

J gene: TRBJ2-2
V gene: TRBV5-1
D gene: -
clone size: -
CDR3 protein: CASSLAGTTSNTGELFF
CDR3 DNA: TGCGCCAGCAGCTTGGCGGGTACGACCTCAAACACCGGGGAGCTGTTTTTT

J gene: TRBJ2-1
V gene: TRBV5-1
D gene: TRBD2
clone size: few
CDR3 protein: CASRYSGASSYNEQFF
CDR3 DNA: TGCGCCAGCAGGTATAGCGGGGCCAGCTCCTACAATGAGCAGTTCTTC

J gene: TRBJ2-3
V gene: TRBV2
D gene: -
clone size: -
CDR3 protein: CASRGSWGTDTQYF
CDR3 DNA: TGTGCCAGCAGAGGGAGTTGGGGCACAGATACGCAGTATTTT

J gene: TRBJ1-3
V gene: TRBV3-1/TRBV3-2
D gene: -
clone size: -
CDR3 protein: CASAGLSGNTIYF
CDR3 DNA: TGTGCCAGCGCAGGTCTCTCTGGAAACACCATATATTTT

J gene: TRBJ2-6
V gene: TRBV3-1/TRBV3-2
D gene: -
clone size: -
CDR3 protein: CASSPTDSGANVLTF
CDR3 DNA: TGTGCCAGCAGCCCGACAGACTCTGGGGCCAACGTCCTGACTTTC

J gene: TRBJ1-4
V gene: TRBV27
D gene: -
clone size: -
CDR3 protein: CASSSRTPAANEKLFF
CDR3 DNA: TGTGCCAGCAGTTCCAGGACACCTGCGGCTAATGAAAAACTGTTTTTT

J gene: TRBJ2-7
V gene: TRBV15
D gene: -
clone size: -
CDR3 protein: CATAYLGGAHEQYF
CDR3 DNA: TGTGCCACCGCCTACCTAGGGGGGGCCCACGAGCAGTACTTC

J gene: TRBJ1-6
V gene: TRBV4-2
D gene: TRBD1
clone size: once
CDR3 protein: CASSRTTGGSYNSPLHF
CDR3 DNA: TGTGCCAGCAGCCGGACGACAGGGGGCTCCTATAATTCACCCCTCCACTTT

J gene: TRBJ1-1
V gene: TRBV3-1/TRBV3-2
D gene: -
clone size: -
CDR3 protein: CASRRGLNTEAFF
CDR3 DNA: TGTGCCAGCAGAAGGGGGTTGAACACTGAAGCTTTCTTT

J gene: TRBJ1-5
V gene: TRBV6-5
D gene: TRBD1
clone size: -
CDR3 protein: CARALQGAYQPQHF
CDR3 DNA: TGTGCCAGAGCCCTACAGGGGGCCTATCAGCCCCAGCATTTT

J gene: TRBJ2-3
V gene: TRBV27
D gene: TRBD2
clone size: -
CDR3 protein: CASSLLPGGPADTQYF
CDR3 DNA: TGTGCCAGCAGTTTATTGCCGGGGGGGCCCGCAGATACGCAGTATTTT

J gene: TRBJ2-2
V gene: TRBV11-2
D gene: -
clone size: -
CDR3 protein: CASSPLASRGTGELFF
CDR3 DNA: TGTGCCAGCAGCCCTCTAGCCTCGAGGGGGACCGGGGAGCTGTTTTTT

J gene: TRBJ1-2
V gene: TRBV29-1
D gene: TRBD1
clone size: -
CDR3 protein: CSVARQGYGYTF
CDR3 DNA: TGCAGCGTTGCCCGACAGGGCTATGGCTACACCTTC

J gene: TRBJ1-1
V gene: TRBV5-4
D gene: -
clone size: -
CDR3 protein: CASSLEDYPEAFF
CDR3 DNA: TGTGCCAGCAGCTTGGAGGACTACCCTGAAGCTTTCTTT

J gene: TRBJ1-5
V gene: TRBV2
D gene: -
clone size: -
CDR3 protein: CASSERGSTRGQPQHF
CDR3 DNA: TGTGCCAGCAGTGAACGTGGGTCGACCCGGGGTCAGCCCCAGCATTTT

J gene: TRBJ2-3
V gene: TRBV28
D gene: TRBD1
clone size: -
CDR3 protein: CASSFLRTGGRDTQYF
CDR3 DNA: TGTGCCAGCAGTTTCCTGAGGACAGGGGGCAGGGATACGCAGTATTTT

J gene: TRBJ1-3
V gene: TRBV3-1/TRBV3-2
D gene: -
clone size: -
CDR3 protein: CASSLKTGSRSGNTIYF
CDR3 DNA: TGTGCCAGCAGCCTTAAGACAGGAAGTAGGTCTGGAAACACCATATATTTT

J gene: TRBJ2-2
V gene: TRBV11-3
D gene: -
clone size: once
CDR3 protein: CASNLSYRDTGELFF
CDR3 DNA: TGTGCCAGCAATCTAAGTTACAGAGACACCGGGGAGCTGTTTTTT

J gene: TRBJ2-3
V gene: TRBV7-2
D gene: -
clone size: -
CDR3 protein: CASSLARRGAASATDTQYF
CDR3 DNA: TGTGCCAGCAGCTTAGCTCGGCGGGGAGCAGCTTCTGCGACAGATACGCAGTATTTT

J gene: TRBJ2-6
V gene: TRBV5-1
D gene: TRBD2
clone size: -
CDR3 protein: CASSPGLAGANSGANVLTF
CDR3 DNA: TGCGCCAGCAGCCCGGGACTAGCGGGGGCCAACTCTGGGGCCAACGTCCTGACTTTC

J gene: TRBJ1-1
V gene: TRBV27
D gene: TRBD1
clone size: -
CDR3 protein: CASSQGVQGEAFF
CDR3 DNA: TGTGCCAGCAGCCAGGGGGTGCAAGGTGAAGCTTTCTTT

J gene: TRBJ1-1
V gene: TRBV6-5
D gene: -
clone size: -
CDR3 protein: CASSYSQNTEAFF
CDR3 DNA: TGTGCCAGCAGTTACTCTCAGAACACTGAAGCTTTCTTT

J gene: TRBJ2-6
V gene: TRBV5-4
D gene: TRBD2
clone size: -
CDR3 protein: CASSLRLAGDNNVLTF
CDR3 DNA: TGTGCCAGCAGCTTGAGACTAGCGGGGGACAACAACGTCCTGACTTTC

J gene: TRBJ2-7
V gene: TRBV7-2
D gene: -
clone size: -
CDR3 protein: CASSLGRGYEQYF
CDR3 DNA: TGTGCCAGCAGCTTGGGGCGGGGTTACGAGCAGTACTTC

J gene: TRBJ2-7
V gene: TRBV11-3
D gene: -
clone size: few
CDR3 protein: CASSLRSRLARDEQYF
CDR3 DNA: TGTGCCAGCAGCTTAAGGAGTAGGTTAGCTCGGGACGAGCAGTACTTC

J gene: TRBJ2-1
V gene: TRBV2
D gene: -
clone size: -
CDR3 protein: CASSESGSYNEQFF
CDR3 DNA: TGTGCCAGCAGTGAATCCGGGAGTTACAATGAGCAGTTCTTC

J gene: TRBJ2-1
V gene: TRBV24-1
D gene: -
clone size: -
CDR3 protein: CATSDLSTPGGYNEQFF
CDR3 DNA: TGTGCCACCAGTGATTTGTCCACCCCCGGGGGCTACAATGAGCAGTTCTTC

J gene: TRBJ1-1
V gene: TRBV6-5
D gene: TRBD1
clone size: -
CDR3 protein: CASIWTGLNTEAFF
CDR3 DNA: TGTGCCAGCATCTGGACAGGGTTGAACACTGAAGCTTTCTTT

J gene: TRBJ1-2
V gene: TRBV5-4
D gene: -
clone size: -
CDR3 protein: CASSFLTLRPVYNYGYTF
CDR3 DNA: TGTGCCAGCAGCTTTCTTACTTTGAGGCCAGTCTATAACTATGGCTACACCTTC

J gene: TRBJ1-3
V gene: TRBV5-1
D gene: -
clone size: -
CDR3 protein: CASSLGSGSGNTIYF
CDR3 DNA: TGCGCCAGCAGCTTGGGTTCAGGCTCTGGAAACACCATATATTTT

J gene: TRBJ1-2
V gene: TRBV11-2
D gene: -
clone size: once
CDR3 protein: CASSLGGGGNYGYTF
CDR3 DNA: TGTGCCAGCAGCTTAGGAGGGGGGGGAAACTATGGCTACACCTTC

J gene: TRBJ1-2
V gene: TRBV19
D gene: -
clone size: -
CDR3 protein: CASSISSGSGYGYTF
CDR3 DNA: TGTGCCAGTAGTATCTCCTCTGGGAGTGGCTATGGCTACACCTTC

J gene: TRBJ1-2
V gene: TRBV5-6
D gene: -
clone size: few
CDR3 protein: CASDTSRTNYGYTF
CDR3 DNA: TGTGCCAGCGATACTTCGCGGACTAACTATGGCTACACCTTC

J gene: TRBJ1-3
V gene: TRBV3-1/TRBV3-2
D gene: -
clone size: -
CDR3 protein: CASNSQDSGNTIYF
CDR3 DNA: TGTGCCAGCAACTCCCAGGACAGTGGAAACACCATATATTTT